This TCR beta chain originates from a study of T cell responses to AZD1222 COVID-19 vaccine. General study results and limits: Nearly half of the spike-specific TCRs reportedly recognize variant regions that carry no mutations. Regions 160-218 and 743-854 dominated among vaccine-associated CD4 TCRs spanning spike. The donors showed a predominance of white British ancestry and of females, with possible underestimation of clonal diversity.

V was cut by 6 bases and J by 0 bases, with 13 bases left in between. Germline CDR1 MNHEY, CDR2 SVGAGI. The CDR3 is made up of 15 amino acids. With regard to this clone: Its antigen is not known.

Data came from immunoSEQ multiplex PCR; TCRdb stores just in-frame clones and leaves some out. The sample has about 170,000 clones; roughly 89% are singletons. The sequence derives from an adult in good health. This sequence joins TRBV6-5 and TRBJ2-3; TRBD2 is a possible D gene (5 bases). Specimen: peripheral blood, collected on day 0 of AZD1222 vaccination. The CDR3 DNA follows: TGTGCCAGCAGGCCCAGGAGCGGTAGCACAGATACGCAGTATTTT. Protein sequence: CASRPRSGSTDTQYF.